The 3 T cell receptor beta chains below come from one sample, sequenced in a study of T cell responses to AZD1222 COVID-19 vaccine. TCRdb's copy holds only in-frame clones and misses some; the assay was immunoSEQ multiplex PCR. This sample yields 160,000 or so clones, of which about 89% are seen a single time; 1.5% to 2% belongs to the top ten. The source material was peripheral blood, sampled on day 0 of AZD1222 vaccination. These receptors were taken from an adult in good health.

The rearrangement joins TRBV5-4 to TRBJ2-7; D is perhaps TRBD2 (6 bases). Germline CDR1 reads SGHNT; CDR2 reads YYREEE (reference sequence). This CDR3 has 14 residues. The V gene lost 2 bases and the J gene lost 5 bases, with 14 bases spanning the gap. The CDR3 DNA reads as TGTGCCAGCAGCTTCGCGGGAACTCCTAACGAGCAGTACTTC. Protein product: CASSFAGTPNEQYF. The full variable domain, completed using reference TRBV5-4 and TRBJ2-7, is ETGVTQSPTHLIKTRGQQVTLRCSSQSGHNTVSWYQQALGQGPQFIFQYYREEENGRGNFPPRFSGLQFPNYSSELNVNALELDDSALYLCASSFAGTPNEQYFGPGTRLTVT.

The rearrangement links TRBV4-1 to TRBJ1-6; TRBD1 agrees at 7 bases. The V gene's germline CDR1 is MGHRA and CDR2 YSYEKL. The CDR3 spans 16 residues. V gave up 1 base and J gave up 7 bases; unmatched junction bases: 7. Written as DNA, the CDR3 is TGCGCCAGCAGCCAAGGGGTGACAGGGACGAATTCACCCCTCCACTTT. It is translated as CASSQGVTGTNSPLHF.

The V call is TRBV7-9, the J call TRBJ1-1; D is unclear. CDR3 length: 15 residues. V was clipped by 0 bases and J by 3 bases, with 11 bases between them. Germline V gene sequence: CDR1 SEHNR, CDR2 FQNEAQ (reference sequence). This CDR3 reads CASSLAEGGHTEAFF. CDR3 sequence (DNA): TGTGCCAGCAGCTTAGCCGAGGGTGGTCACACTGAAGCTTTCTTT.